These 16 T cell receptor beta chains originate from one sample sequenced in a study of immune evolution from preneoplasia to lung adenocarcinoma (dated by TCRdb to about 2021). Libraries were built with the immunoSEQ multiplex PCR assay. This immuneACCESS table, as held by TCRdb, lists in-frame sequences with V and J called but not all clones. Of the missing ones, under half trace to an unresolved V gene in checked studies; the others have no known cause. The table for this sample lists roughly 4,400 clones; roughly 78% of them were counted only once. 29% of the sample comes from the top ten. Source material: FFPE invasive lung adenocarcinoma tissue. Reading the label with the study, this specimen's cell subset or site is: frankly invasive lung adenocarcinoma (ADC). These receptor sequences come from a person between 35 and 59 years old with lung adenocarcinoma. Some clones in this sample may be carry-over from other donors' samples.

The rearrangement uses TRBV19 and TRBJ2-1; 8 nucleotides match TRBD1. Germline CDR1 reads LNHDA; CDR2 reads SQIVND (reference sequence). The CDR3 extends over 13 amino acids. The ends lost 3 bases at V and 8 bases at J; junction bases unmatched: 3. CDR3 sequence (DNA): TGTGCCAGTAGTATTCAGGGGGCACATGAGCAGTTCTTC. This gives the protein CASSIQGAHEQFF.

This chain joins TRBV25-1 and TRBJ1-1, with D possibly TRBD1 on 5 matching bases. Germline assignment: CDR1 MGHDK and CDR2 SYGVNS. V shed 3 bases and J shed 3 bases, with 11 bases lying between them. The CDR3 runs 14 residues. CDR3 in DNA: TGTGCCAGCAGTGATGGGGGGACGGACACTGAAGCTTTCTTT. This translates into CASSDGGTDTEAFF.

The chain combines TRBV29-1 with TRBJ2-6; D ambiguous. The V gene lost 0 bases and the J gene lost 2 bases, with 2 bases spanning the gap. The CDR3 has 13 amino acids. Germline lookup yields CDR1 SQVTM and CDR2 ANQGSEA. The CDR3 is CSVEDTGANVLTF. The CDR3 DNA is TGCAGCGTTGAAGATACTGGGGCCAACGTCCTGACTTTC.

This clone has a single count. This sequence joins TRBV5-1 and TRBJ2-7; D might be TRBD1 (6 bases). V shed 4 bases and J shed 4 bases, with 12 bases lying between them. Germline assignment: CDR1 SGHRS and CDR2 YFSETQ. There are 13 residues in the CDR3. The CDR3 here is CASSPTGFYEQYF. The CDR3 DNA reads TGCGCCAGCAGCCCTACAGGGTTTTACGAGCAGTACTTC.

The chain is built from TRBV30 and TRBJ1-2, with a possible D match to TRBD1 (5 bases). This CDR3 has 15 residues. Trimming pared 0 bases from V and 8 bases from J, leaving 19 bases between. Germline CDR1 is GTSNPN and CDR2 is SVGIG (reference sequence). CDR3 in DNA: TGTGCCTGGAGTGTACCGGGTGGGGGTATACGCGGCTACACCTTC. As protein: CAWSVPGGGIRGYTF.

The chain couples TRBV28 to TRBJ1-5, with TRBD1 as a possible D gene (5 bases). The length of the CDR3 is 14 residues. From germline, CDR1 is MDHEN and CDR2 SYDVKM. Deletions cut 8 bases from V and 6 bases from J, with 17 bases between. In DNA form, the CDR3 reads TGTGCCAGCGGTGATGGGACGCGGTTTCAGCCCCAGCATTTT. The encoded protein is CASGDGTRFQPQHF.

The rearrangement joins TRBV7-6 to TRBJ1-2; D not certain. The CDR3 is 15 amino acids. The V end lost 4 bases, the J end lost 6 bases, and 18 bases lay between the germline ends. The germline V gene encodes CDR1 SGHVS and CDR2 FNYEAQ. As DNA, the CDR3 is TGTGCCAGCAGCTCTTCGGCTGACCAGACGGATGGCTACACCTTC. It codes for CASSSSADQTDGYTF. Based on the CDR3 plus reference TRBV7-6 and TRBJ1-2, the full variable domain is GAGVSQSPRYKVTKRGQDVALRCDPISGHVSLYWYRQALGQGPEFLTYFNYEAQQDKSGLPNDRFSAERPEGSISTLTIQRTEQRDSAMYRCASSSSADQTDGYTFGSGTRLTVV.

The CDR3 bases are TGTGCCAGCAGTGCGGGAGACACAGATACGCAGTATTTT. This sequence encodes CASSAGDTDTQYF. The chain uses TRBV6-4 and TRBJ2-3, with D tentatively TRBD2 (6 bases). V shed 4 bases and J shed 2 bases, with 7 bases lying between them. Per germline, CDR1 MRHNA and CDR2 SNTAGT. The CDR3 consists of 13 residues.

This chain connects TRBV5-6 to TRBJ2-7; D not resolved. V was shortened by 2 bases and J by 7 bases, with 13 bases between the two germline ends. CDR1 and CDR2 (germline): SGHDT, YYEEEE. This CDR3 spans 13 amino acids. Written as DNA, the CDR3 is TGTGCCAGCAGCTTTTGGAGTTCTCGAGAGCAGTACTTC. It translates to CASSFWSSREQYF.

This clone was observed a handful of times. The CDR3 reads CASSLTGDTEAFF. Written as DNA, the CDR3 is TGTGCCAGCAGCCTTACCGGGGACACTGAAGCTTTCTTT. This chain connects TRBV7-9 to TRBJ1-1; D is undetermined. The CDR3 spans 13 residues. Germline CDR1 SEHNR, CDR2 FQNEAQ (reference sequence). The V and J ends lost 5 bases and 3 bases respectively, with 10 bases between them.

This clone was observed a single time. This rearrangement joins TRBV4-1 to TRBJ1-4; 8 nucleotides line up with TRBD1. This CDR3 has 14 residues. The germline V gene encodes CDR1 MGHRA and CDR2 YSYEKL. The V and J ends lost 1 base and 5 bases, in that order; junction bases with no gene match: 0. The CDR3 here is CASSQGTGNEKLFF. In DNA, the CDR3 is TGCGCCAGCAGCCAAGGGACAGGGAATGAAAAACTGTTTTTT.

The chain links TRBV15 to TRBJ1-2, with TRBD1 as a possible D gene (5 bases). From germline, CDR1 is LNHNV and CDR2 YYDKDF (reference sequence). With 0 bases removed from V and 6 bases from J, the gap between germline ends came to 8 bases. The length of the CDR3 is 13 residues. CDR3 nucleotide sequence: TGTGCCACCAGCAGAGAGCGAGGGGATGGCTACACCTTC. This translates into CATSRERGDGYTF. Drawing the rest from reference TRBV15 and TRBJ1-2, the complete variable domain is DAMVIQNPRYQVTQFGKPVTLSCSQTLNHNVMYWYQQKSSQAPKLLFHYYDKDFNNEADTPDNFQSRRPNTSFCFLDIRSPGLGDTAMYLCATSRERGDGYTFGSGTRLTVV.

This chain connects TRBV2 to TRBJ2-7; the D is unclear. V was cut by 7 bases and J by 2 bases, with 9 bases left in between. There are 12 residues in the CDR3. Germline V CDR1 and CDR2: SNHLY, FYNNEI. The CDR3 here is CASNSETYEQYF. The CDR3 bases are TGTGCCAGCAACAGCGAAACCTACGAGCAGTACTTC.

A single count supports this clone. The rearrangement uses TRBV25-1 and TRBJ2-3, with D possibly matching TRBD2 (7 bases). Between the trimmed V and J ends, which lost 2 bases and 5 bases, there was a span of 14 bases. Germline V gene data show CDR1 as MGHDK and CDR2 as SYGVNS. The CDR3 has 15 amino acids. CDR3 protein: CASSEEGGAGDTQYF. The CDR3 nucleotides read TGTGCCAGCAGTGAAGAAGGGGGGGCTGGAGATACGCAGTATTTT. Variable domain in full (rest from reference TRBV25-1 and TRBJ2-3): EADIYQTPRYLVIGTGKKITLECSQTMGHDKMYWYQQDPGMELHLIHYSYGVNSTEKGDLSSESTVSRIRTEHFPLTLESARPSHTSQYLCASSEEGGAGDTQYFGPGTRLTVL.

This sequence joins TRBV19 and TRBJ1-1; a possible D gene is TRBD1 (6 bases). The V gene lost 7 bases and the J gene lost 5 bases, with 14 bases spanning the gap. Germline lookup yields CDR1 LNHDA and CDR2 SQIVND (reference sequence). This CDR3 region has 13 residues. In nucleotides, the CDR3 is TGTGCCAGTATACAGGGAGTCTGGACTGAAGCTTTCTTT. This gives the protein CASIQGVWTEAFF.

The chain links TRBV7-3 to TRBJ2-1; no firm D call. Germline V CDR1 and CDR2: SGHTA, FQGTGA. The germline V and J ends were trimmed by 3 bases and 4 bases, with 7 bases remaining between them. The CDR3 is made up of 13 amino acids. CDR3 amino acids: CASSFTAYNEQFF. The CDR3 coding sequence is TGTGCCAGCAGCTTTACAGCTTACAATGAGCAGTTCTTC.